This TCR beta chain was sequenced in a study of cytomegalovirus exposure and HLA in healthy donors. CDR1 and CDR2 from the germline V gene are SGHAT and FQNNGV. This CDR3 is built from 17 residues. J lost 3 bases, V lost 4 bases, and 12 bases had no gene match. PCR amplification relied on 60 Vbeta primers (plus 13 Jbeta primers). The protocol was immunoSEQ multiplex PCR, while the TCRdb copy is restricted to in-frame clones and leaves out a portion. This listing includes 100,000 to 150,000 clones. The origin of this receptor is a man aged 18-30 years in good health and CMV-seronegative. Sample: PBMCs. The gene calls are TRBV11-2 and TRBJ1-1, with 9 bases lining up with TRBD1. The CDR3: CASSSYRGRRGDTEAFF. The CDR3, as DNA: TGTGCCAGCAGCTCTTACAGGGGGCGCCGTGGGGACACTGAAGCTTTCTTT.